This section outlines one T cell receptor beta chain sequence together with its context. The antigen remains undetermined. Time point in this sample: newly diagnosed GD, antithyroid drugs for less than 3 months. RNA extracted from PBMCs served as the sequencing template. These data come from a study of regulatory T cells in long-lasting Graves disease. Study conclusions and caveats: Less diverse TCR repertoires were seen in persistent Graves' patients than in newly diagnosed ones.

V was pared by 3 bases and J by 2 bases, with 5 bases between. The CDR3 is 12 amino acids. Germline CDR1 reads KGHSH; CDR2 reads LQKENI. TCR beta libraries were built with iRepertoire HTBI primers and Arm-PCR of CDR3 regions. TCRdb analysed the multiplex PCR reads with MiXCR anew, one entry per CDR3 protein. This sample yields roughly 500,000 distinct CDR3 sequences, of which roughly 13% are seen a single time; roughly a tenth belongs to the top ten. The sample also formed part of further work on T cells in Graves' hyperthyroidism and ophthalmopathy.

This receptor was taken from a man aged 25 to 40 with Graves disease. The chain is built from TRBV18 and TRBJ2-7; the D is unclear. The sequencing used peripheral blood mononuclear cells (PBMCs), collected at new diagnosis, from a patient treated with antithyroid drugs. Here the CDR3 reads CASSPRTYEQYF. The CDR3 region has the DNA TGTGCCAGCTCACCCCGGACCTACGAGCAGTACTTC.